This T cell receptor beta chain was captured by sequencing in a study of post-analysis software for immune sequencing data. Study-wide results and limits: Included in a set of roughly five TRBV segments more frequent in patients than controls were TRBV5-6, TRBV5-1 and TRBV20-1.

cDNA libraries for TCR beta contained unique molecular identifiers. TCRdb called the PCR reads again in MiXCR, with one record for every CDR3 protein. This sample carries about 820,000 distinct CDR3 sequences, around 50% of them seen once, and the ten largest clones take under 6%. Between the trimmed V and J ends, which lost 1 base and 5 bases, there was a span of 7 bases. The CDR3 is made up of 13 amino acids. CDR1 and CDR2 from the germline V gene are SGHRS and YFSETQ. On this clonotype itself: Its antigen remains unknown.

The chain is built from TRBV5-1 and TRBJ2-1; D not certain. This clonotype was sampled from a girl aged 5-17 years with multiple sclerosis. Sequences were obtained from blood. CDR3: CASSLYSDNEQFF. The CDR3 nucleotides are TGCGCCAGCAGCTTGTACAGCGACAATGAGCAGTTCTTC. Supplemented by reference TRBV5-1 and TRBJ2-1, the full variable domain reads KAGVTQTPRYLIKTRGQQVTLSCSPISGHRSVSWYQQTPGQGLQFLFEYFSETQRNKGNFPGRFSGRQFSNSRSEMNVSTLELGDSALYLCASSLYSDNEQFFGPGTRLTVL.